This T cell receptor (beta chain) was sequenced during a study of long-term antiretroviral therapy in people with HIV. General study points: The blood, collected between the mid-2000s and the late 2010s, was possibly taken under older ART regimens.

CDR1 and CDR2 from the germline V gene are SGHRS and YFSETQ. Trimming removed 0 bases from V and 11 bases from J; junction bases left unmatched: 10. The CDR3 totals 16 residues. A word on this clone: Its antigen is currently unknown.

Assay version v3.0 of immunoSEQ was used, and it was run at survey level. This table comes from immunoSEQ multiplex PCR, and its TCRdb copy is limited to in-frame clones, with some not included. This table holds over 25,000 clones, about 82% found once. Sequenced here: unsorted PBMCs, sampled 3 years after starting antiretroviral therapy. The clonotype comes from a man aged 35-49 years with HIV. The chain joins TRBV5-1 to TRBJ1-5; 11 bases match TRBD1. The CDR3: CASSLEGQGGPEAQHF. The CDR3 nucleotides read TGCGCCAGCAGCTTGGAGGGACAGGGGGGCCCTGAGGCCCAGCATTTT. Based on the CDR3 plus reference TRBV5-1 and TRBJ1-5, the full variable domain is KAGVTQTPRYLIKTRGQQVTLSCSPISGHRSVSWYQQTPGQGLQFLFEYFSETQRNKGNFPGRFSGRQFSNSRSEMNVSTLELGDSALYLCASSLEGQGGPEAQHFGDGTRLSIL.